The 19 T cell receptor beta chains presented below share a single source sample, sequenced in a study of T cell changes during pregnancy in multiple sclerosis. Sequencing used immunoSEQ multiplex PCR; TCRdb keeps in-frame clones, though not all of them. The table lists roughly 38,000 clones, under 95% of them singletons. The sequencing used peripheral blood, collected in the third trimester of pregnancy. These receptors all come from a female donor in good health, enrolled as a control in a pregnancy study.

The CDR3 is CASSQDLQGYEQYF. Written as DNA, the CDR3 is TGCGCCAGCAGCCAAGATCTCCAGGGGTACGAGCAGTACTTC. The V call is TRBV4-3, the J call TRBJ2-7, with D tentatively TRBD1 (6 bases). V lost 0 bases and J lost 4, with 10 bases in between. This CDR3 comprises 14 residues. Per germline, CDR1 LGHNA and CDR2 YSLEER.

The gene calls are TRBV7-3 and TRBJ2-7, with 9 bases aligning to TRBD1. This CDR3 region has 15 residues. Germline V gene sequence: CDR1 SGHTA, CDR2 FQGTGA. The ends lost 4 bases at V and 1 base at J; junction bases unmatched: 5. The DNA of the CDR3 is TGTGCCAGCAGCTCTGGACAGGGGAGATCCTACGAGCAGTACTTC. Amino acid sequence: CASSSGQGRSYEQYF.

The chain is built from TRBV30 and TRBJ1-3; D is possibly TRBD1 (6 bases). The CDR3 covers 17 residues. Looked up from germline, CDR1 is GTSNPN and CDR2 is SVGIG (reference sequence). Deletions cut 0 bases from V and 3 bases from J, with 18 bases between. CDR3 nucleotide sequence: TGTGCCTGGAGTGTAGGTGTGGCAGGGGCGTTTGGAAACACCATATATTTT. Its translation: CAWSVGVAGAFGNTIYF.

This chain uses TRBV9 with TRBJ1-2; a weak D match, TRBD1 (6 bases). V lost 4 bases and J 2 bases, leaving 12 bases between the germline ends. Germline V CDR1 and CDR2: SGDLS, YYNGEE. This CDR3 has 14 residues. The CDR3 sequence is CASSIRGGNYGYTF. The CDR3 bases are TGTGCCAGCAGCATAAGGGGGGGGAACTATGGCTACACCTTC.

The chain combines TRBV7-8 with TRBJ2-2, with 12 positions matching TRBD1. J was trimmed by 5 bases and V by 5 bases; bases with no gene match: 6. This CDR3 comprises 16 residues. Germline CDR1 reads SGHVS; CDR2 reads FQNEAQ. The DNA for the CDR3 is TGTGCCAGCAGCCTCGGGACAGGGGGCGTAACCGGGGAGCTGTTTTTT. Translating gives CASSLGTGGVTGELFF.

The genes are TRBV5-1 and TRBJ1-4; 7 bases are a match to TRBD1. Germline lookup yields CDR1 SGHRS and CDR2 YFSETQ. Trimming cost V 0 bases and J 3 bases; bases outside gene matches: 8. This CDR3 region has 17 residues. Here the CDR3 DNA reads TGCGCCAGCAGCTTGGATTTACCCGGGACAGCTAATGAAAAACTGTTTTTT. This encodes CASSLDLPGTANEKLFF.

V and J are TRBV13 and TRBJ2-7, with TRBD2 matching over 7 bases. Per germline, CDR1 PRHDT and CDR2 FYEKMQ (reference sequence). CDR3 length: 15 amino acids. The junction had 8 bases not matched to a gene; V was cut back by 4 bases and J by 2 bases. CDR3 loop: CASSWRSGRTYEQYF. DNA of the CDR3: TGTGCCAGCAGCTGGCGTAGCGGGCGAACCTACGAGCAGTACTTC.

The chain has TRBV27 and TRBJ2-7, with 8 bases that match TRBD1. Looked up from germline, CDR1 is MNHEY and CDR2 is SMNVEV (reference sequence). This CDR3 region has 14 residues. V lost 2 bases, J lost 5 bases, and 5 bases stayed unmatched. For the CDR3, the DNA is TGTGCCAGCAGTTTAAACAGGGGGGTTGACGAGCAGTACTTC. Its protein is CASSLNRGVDEQYF.

This clone has just one count. The chain couples TRBV5-4 to TRBJ1-6; D remains unclear. The germline V and J ends were trimmed by 1 base and 0 bases, with 11 bases remaining between them. The CDR3 covers 17 residues. Germline CDR1 reads SGHNT; CDR2 reads YYREEE (reference sequence). The CDR3 DNA reads as TGTGCCAGCAGCTTGTATGGTCTGAGCTCCTATAATTCACCCCTCCACTTT. Translating gives CASSLYGLSSYNSPLHF.

The sample holds one count of this clone. J is TRBJ2-1 and V is TRBV5-1; 9 bases are shared with TRBD2. The CDR3 contains 15 residues. V shed 0 bases, J shed 4 bases, and the junction held 2 bases outside the gene matches. CDR1 SGHRS and CDR2 YFSETQ come from the germline V gene. CDR3 region: CASSLETSGYNEQFF. CDR3 DNA sequence: TGCGCCAGCAGCTTGGAGACTAGCGGATACAATGAGCAGTTCTTC. Full variable domain (rest looked up from reference TRBV5-1 and TRBJ2-1): KAGVTQTPRYLIKTRGQQVTLSCSPISGHRSVSWYQQTPGQGLQFLFEYFSETQRNKGNFPGRFSGRQFSNSRSEMNVSTLELGDSALYLCASSLETSGYNEQFFGPGTRLTVL.

This rearrangement joins TRBV30 to TRBJ1-5; weak D call: TRBD1 (6 bases). The CDR3 consists of 17 residues. Trimming pared 0 bases from V and 6 bases from J, leaving 21 bases between. Germline loops: CDR1 GTSNPN, CDR2 SVGIG (reference sequence). CDR3 region: CAWSVRGGLGRSQPQHF. The CDR3 DNA follows: TGTGCCTGGAGTGTAAGGGGGGGACTTGGACGTAGTCAGCCCCAGCATTTT.

J is TRBJ2-3 and V is TRBV6-4; TRBD2 matches 8 bases. The CDR3 is 16 amino acids. With 0 bases clipped from V and 1 base from J, the junction kept 3 bases outside the gene matches. CDR1 is MRHNA, CDR2 SNTAGT, per germline. The CDR3 coding sequence is TGTGCCAGCAGTGACTCCGGGGGGGCGGGCACAGATACGCAGTATTTT. Its protein product is CASSDSGGAGTDTQYF.

In regard to this clone: Its ends do not fully match the called genes, so a read error is possible. This chain joins TRBV19 and TRBJ1-1; the match to TRBD1 covers 7 bases. The germline V gene encodes CDR1 LNHDA and CDR2 SQIVND (reference sequence). CDR3 length equals 13 residues. The CDR3 is CASSNHRRDSGLF. DNA of the CDR3: TGTGCCAGTAGTAATCATCGGCGGGACAGCGGTCTCTTT.

This chain joins TRBV4-3 and TRBJ2-3, with 12 bases identical to TRBD2. The CDR3 is 16 amino acids. The V segment lost 4 bases and the J segment 2 bases; nucleotides outside the gene matches: 4. Germline V CDR1 and CDR2: LGHNA, YSLEER. The CDR3 region has the DNA TGCGCCAGCAGCCCCCTAGCGGGGGGGCCCACAGATACGCAGTATTTT. This encodes CASSPLAGGPTDTQYF.

The chain uses TRBV19 and TRBJ1-2; D unclear. The CDR3 totals 14 residues. Trimming pared 6 bases from V and 4 bases from J, leaving 15 bases between. Germline V lookup: CDR1 LNHDA, CDR2 SQIVND (reference sequence). The CDR3 reads CASRVLGSVYGYTF. CDR3 coding DNA: TGTGCCAGTAGGGTCCTAGGCAGCGTCTATGGCTACACCTTC.

The rearrangement uses TRBV9 and TRBJ2-2, with 8 bases fitting TRBD1. CDR1 and CDR2 (germline): SGDLS, YYNGEE. The CDR3 has 16 amino acids. V trimming: 0 bases; J trimming: 4 bases; junction bases outside the gene matches: 5. This CDR3 is CASSVGWTGLTGELFF. The CDR3, as DNA: TGTGCCAGCAGCGTAGGATGGACAGGGCTCACCGGGGAGCTGTTTTTT.

V usage is TRBV4-2 and J usage is TRBJ1-6, with 7 bases identical to TRBD1. The CDR3 covers 17 residues. V dropped 1 base and J dropped 6; count of bases not matched to a gene: 9. The germline V gene encodes CDR1 LGHNA and CDR2 YNFKEQ. The CDR3 reads CASSQVSSNRGNSPLHF. The CDR3 coding sequence is TGTGCCAGCAGCCAAGTGAGTTCAAACAGGGGTAATTCACCCCTCCACTTT.

The V gene is TRBV9, the J gene TRBJ1-1; weak D call: TRBD1 (6 bases). The V and J ends lost 4 bases and 3 bases respectively, with 10 bases between them. Germline V lookup: CDR1 SGDLS, CDR2 YYNGEE. The CDR3 consists of 13 residues. Here the CDR3 reads CASSPRQDTEAFF. The DNA of the CDR3 is TGTGCCAGCAGCCCCCGACAGGACACTGAAGCTTTCTTT.

This chain links TRBV6-1 with TRBJ1-5; TRBD1 aligns across 9 bases. Germline CDR1 reads MNHNS; CDR2 reads SASEGT. Losses at the gene ends were 8 bases for V and 6 bases for J; bases not matched to a gene: 8. The CDR3 sequence is 14 residues long. The CDR3 region is CASLATGGRQPQHF. The CDR3 nucleotides are TGTGCCAGCCTTGCAACAGGGGGCCGTCAGCCCCAGCATTTT.